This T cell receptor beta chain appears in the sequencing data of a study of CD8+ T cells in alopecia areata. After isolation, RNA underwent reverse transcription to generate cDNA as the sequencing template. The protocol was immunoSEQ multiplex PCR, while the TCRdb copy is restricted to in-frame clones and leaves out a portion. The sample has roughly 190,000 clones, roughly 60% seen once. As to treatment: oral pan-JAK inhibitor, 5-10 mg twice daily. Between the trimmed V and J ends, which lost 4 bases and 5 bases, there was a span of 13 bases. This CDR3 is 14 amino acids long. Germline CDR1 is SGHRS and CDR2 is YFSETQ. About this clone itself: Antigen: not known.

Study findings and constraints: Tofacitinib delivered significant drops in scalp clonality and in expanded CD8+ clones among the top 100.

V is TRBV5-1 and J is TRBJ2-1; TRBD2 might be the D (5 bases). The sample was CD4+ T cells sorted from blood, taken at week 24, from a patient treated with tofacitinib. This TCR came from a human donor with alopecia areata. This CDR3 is CASSGTRIDNEQFF. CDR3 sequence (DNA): TGCGCCAGCAGCGGTACTAGGATCGACAATGAGCAGTTCTTC.